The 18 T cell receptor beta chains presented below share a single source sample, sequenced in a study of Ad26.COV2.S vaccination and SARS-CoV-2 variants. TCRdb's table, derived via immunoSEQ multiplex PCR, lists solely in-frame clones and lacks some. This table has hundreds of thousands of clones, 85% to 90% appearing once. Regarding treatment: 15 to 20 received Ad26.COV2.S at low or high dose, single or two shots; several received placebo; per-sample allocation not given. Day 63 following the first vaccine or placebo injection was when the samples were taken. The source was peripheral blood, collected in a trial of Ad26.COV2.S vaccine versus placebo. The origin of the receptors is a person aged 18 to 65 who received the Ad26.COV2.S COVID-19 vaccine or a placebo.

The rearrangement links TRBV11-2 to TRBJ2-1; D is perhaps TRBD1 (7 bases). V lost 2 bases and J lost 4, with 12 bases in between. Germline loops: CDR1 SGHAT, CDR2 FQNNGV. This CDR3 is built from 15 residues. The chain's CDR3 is CASSLRRGEYNEQFF. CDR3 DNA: TGTGCCAGCAGCTTACGCAGGGGGGAATACAATGAGCAGTTCTTC.

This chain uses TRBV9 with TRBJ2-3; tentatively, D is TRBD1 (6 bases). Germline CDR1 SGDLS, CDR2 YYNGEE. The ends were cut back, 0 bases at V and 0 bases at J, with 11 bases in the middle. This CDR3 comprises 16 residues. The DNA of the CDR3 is TGTGCCAGCAGCGTAGTTGGGACACCTAGCACAGATACGCAGTATTTT. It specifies CASSVVGTPSTDTQYF.

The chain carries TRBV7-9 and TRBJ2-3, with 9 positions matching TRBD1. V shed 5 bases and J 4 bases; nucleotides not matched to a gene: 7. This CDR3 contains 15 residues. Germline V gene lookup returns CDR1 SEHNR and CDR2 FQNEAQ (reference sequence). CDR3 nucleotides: TGTGCCAGCAGCAGGGGACAGGGAGTATCAGATACGCAGTATTTT. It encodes CASSRGQGVSDTQYF.

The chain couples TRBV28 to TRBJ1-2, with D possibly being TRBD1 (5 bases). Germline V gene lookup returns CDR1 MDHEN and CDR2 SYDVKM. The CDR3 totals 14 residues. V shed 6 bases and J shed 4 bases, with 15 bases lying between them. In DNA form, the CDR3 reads TGTGCCAGCAGAACAAGGGGTATTCCCTATGGCTACACCTTC. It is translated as CASRTRGIPYGYTF.

CDR3 loop: CSGQGWGETQYF. In nucleotides, the CDR3 is TGCAGCGGTCAGGGGTGGGGGGAGACCCAGTACTTC. This sequence joins TRBV29-1 and TRBJ2-5; a weak D match, TRBD1 (6 bases). The CDR3 sequence is 12 residues long. Germline loops: CDR1 SQVTM, CDR2 ANQGSEA. The V end lost 7 bases, the J end lost 5 bases, and 14 bases lay between the germline ends. Supplemented by reference TRBV29-1 and TRBJ2-5, the full variable domain reads SAVISQKPSRDICQRGTSLTIQCQVDSQVTMMFWYRQQPGQSLTLIATANQGSEATYESGFVIDKFPISRPNLTFSTLTVSNMSPEDSSIYLCSGQGWGETQYFGPGTRLLVL.

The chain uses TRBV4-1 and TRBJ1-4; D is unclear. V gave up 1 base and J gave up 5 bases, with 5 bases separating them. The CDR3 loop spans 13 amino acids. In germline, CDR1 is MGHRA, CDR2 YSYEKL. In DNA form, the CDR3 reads TGCGCCAGCAGCCAAGGGAGAAATGAAAAACTGTTTTTT. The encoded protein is CASSQGRNEKLFF.

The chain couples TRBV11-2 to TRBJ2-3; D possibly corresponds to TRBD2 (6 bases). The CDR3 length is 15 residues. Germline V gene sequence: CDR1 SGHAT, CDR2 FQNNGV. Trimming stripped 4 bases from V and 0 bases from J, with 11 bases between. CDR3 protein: CASSSIRGSTDTQYF. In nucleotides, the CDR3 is TGTGCCAGCAGCTCTATTCGGGGGAGCACAGATACGCAGTATTTT.

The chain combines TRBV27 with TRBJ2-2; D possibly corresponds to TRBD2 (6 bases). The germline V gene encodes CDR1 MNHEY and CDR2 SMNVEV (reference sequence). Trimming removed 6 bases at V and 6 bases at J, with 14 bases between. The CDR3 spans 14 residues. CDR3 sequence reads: CASRISGLPGELFF. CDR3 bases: TGTGCCAGCAGGATTTCGGGACTCCCCGGGGAGCTGTTTTTT.

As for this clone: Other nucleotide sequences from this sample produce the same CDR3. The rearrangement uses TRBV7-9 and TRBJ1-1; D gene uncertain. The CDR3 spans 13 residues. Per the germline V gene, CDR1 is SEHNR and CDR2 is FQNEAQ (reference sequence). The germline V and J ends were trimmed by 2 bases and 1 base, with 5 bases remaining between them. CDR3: CASSLSGNTEAFF. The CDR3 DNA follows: TGTGCCAGCAGCTTATCGGGGAACACTGAAGCTTTCTTT.

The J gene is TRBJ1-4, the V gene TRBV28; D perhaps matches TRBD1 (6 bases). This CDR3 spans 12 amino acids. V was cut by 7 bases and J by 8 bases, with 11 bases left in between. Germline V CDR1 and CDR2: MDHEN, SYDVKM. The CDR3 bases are TGTGCCAGCACAGGACAGAGAGAAAAACTGTTTTTT. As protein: CASTGQREKLFF.

CDR3 sequence: CASGLDRTYEQYF. The CDR3 nucleotides are TGTGCTAGTGGTTTGGACAGGACCTACGAGCAGTACTTC. The gene calls are TRBV12-5 and TRBJ2-7; D might be TRBD1 (5 bases). V gave up 1 base and J gave up 2 bases, with 6 bases separating them. This CDR3 region has 13 residues. Germline V gene data show CDR1 as LGHNT and CDR2 as FRNRAP.

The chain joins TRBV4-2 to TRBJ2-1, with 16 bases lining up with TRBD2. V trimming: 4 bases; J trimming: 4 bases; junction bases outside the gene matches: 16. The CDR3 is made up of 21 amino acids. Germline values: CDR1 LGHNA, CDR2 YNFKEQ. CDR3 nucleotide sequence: TGTGCCAGCAGCCCGATTCCGGGACTAGCGGGGGGGCTTTCCACTTACAATGAGCAGTTCTTC. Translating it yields CASSPIPGLAGGLSTYNEQFF.

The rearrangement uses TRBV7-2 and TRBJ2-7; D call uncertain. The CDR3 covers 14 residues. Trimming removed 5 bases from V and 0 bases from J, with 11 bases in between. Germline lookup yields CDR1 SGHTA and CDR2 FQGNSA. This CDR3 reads CASSLRTVSYEQYF. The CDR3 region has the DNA TGTGCCAGCAGCCTTCGGACGGTCTCCTACGAGCAGTACTTC.

The CDR3 region is CSVEGAGRVEQFF. Written as DNA, the CDR3 is TGCAGCGTTGAAGGAGCGGGTAGGGTAGAGCAGTTCTTC. This rearrangement joins TRBV29-1 to TRBJ2-1; weak D call: TRBD2 (6 bases). Trimming cost V 1 base and J 10 bases, with 14 bases left between them. The CDR3 sequence is 13 residues long. Per germline, CDR1 SQVTM and CDR2 ANQGSEA.

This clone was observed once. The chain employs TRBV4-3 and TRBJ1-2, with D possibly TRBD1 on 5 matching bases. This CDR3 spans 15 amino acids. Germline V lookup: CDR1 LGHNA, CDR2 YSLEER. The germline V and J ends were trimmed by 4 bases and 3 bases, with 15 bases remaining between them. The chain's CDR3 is CASSRAAGEDYGYTF. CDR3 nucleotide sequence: TGCGCCAGCAGCCGCGCAGCGGGGGAGGACTATGGCTACACCTTC.

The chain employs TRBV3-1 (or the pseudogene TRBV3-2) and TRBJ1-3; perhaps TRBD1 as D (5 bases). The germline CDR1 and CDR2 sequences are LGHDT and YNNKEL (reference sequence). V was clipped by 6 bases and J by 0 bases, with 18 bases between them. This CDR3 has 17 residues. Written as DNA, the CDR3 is TGTGCCAGCAGACTTACCTCGGACACTATCTCTGGAAACACCATATATTTT. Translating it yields CASRLTSDTISGNTIYF.

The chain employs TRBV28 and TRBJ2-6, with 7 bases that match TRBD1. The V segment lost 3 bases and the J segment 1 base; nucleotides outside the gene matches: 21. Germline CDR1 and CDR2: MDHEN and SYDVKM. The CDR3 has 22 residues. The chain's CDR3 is CASSFLSWQGVEFRSGANVLTF. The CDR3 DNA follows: TGTGCCAGCAGTTTTCTATCGTGGCAGGGGGTAGAATTTAGGTCTGGGGCCAACGTCCTGACTTTC.

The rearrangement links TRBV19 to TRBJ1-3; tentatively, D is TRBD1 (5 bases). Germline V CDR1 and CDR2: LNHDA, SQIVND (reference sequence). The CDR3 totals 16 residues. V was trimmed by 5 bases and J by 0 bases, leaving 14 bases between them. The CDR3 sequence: CASSGGEGSSGNTIYF. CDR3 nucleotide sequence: TGTGCCAGTAGTGGAGGAGAGGGGTCCTCTGGAAACACCATATATTTT.